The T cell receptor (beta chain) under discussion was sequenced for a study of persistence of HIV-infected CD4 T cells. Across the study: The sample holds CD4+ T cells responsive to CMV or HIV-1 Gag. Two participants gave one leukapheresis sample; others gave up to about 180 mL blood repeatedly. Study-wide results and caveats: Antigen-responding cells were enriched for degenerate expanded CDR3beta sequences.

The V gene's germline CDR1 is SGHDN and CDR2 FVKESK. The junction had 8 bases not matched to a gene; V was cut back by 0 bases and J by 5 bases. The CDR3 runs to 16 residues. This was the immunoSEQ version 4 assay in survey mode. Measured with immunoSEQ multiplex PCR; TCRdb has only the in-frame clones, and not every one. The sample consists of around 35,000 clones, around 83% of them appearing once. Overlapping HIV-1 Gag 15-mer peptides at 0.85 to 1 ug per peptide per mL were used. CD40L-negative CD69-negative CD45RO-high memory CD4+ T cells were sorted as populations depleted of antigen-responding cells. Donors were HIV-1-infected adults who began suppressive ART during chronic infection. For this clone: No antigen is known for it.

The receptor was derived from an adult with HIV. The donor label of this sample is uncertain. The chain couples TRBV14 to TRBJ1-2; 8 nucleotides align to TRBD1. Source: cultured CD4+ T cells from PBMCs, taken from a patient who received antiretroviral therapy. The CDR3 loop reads CASSQDLQGARYGYTF. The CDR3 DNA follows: TGTGCCAGCAGCCAAGATCTTCAGGGGGCACGGTATGGCTACACCTTC.